This entry features one T cell receptor beta chain sequence. What it recognizes is unknown. This record comes from a study of siplizumab effects on memory and regulatory T cells. Germline assignment: CDR1 SEHNR and CDR2 FQNEAQ (reference sequence). The CDR3 runs to 16 residues. With 0 bases clipped from V and 3 bases from J, the junction kept 7 bases outside the gene matches. Whole-study results and caveats: Naive or memory phenotype assignment was not possible for roughly 80-97% of proliferating CD4+ or CD8+ clones. Sequences below about 10^-5 frequency were poorly captured, limiting mapping of alloreactive clones.

Produced via immunoSEQ multiplex PCR; TCRdb's table is partial and in-frame only. The table lists some 120,000 clones, 90% to 95% of them singletons. The sample consisted of non-Treg CD4+ T cells sorted from blood. This chain joins TRBV7-9 and TRBJ2-5, with 7 positions matching TRBD1. This clonotype was obtained from a human donor in good health. The CDR3 DNA reads TGTGCCAGCAGCTTAGCTAGGGACAGAAACAAAGAGACCCAGTACTTC. Amino acid sequence: CASSLARDRNKETQYF.